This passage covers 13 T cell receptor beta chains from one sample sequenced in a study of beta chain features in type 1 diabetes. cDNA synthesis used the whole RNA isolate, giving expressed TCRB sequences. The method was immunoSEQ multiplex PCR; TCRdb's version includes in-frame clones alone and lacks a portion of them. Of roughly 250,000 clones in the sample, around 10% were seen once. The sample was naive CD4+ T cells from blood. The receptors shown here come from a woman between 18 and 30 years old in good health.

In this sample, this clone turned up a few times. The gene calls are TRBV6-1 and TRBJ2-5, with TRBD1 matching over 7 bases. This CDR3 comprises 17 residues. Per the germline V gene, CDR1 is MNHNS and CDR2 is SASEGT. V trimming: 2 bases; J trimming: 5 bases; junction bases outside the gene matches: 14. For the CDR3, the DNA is TGTGCCAGCAGTGAAAACTGGCGTACGACAGGGTTGGAGACCCAGTACTTC. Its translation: CASSENWRTTGLETQYF.

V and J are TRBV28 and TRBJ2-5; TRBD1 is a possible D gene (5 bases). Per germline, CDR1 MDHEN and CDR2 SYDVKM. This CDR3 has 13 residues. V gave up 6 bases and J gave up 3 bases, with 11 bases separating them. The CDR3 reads CASRATVKETQYF. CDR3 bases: TGTGCCAGCAGGGCGACAGTCAAAGAGACCCAGTACTTC.

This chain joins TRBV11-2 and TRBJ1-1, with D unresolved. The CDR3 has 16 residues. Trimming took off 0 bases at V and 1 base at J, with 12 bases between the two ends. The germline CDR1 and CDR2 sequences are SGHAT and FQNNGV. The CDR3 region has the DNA TGTGCCAGCAGCTTAGATCACTCCAGGTCGAACACTGAAGCTTTCTTT. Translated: CASSLDHSRSNTEAFF.

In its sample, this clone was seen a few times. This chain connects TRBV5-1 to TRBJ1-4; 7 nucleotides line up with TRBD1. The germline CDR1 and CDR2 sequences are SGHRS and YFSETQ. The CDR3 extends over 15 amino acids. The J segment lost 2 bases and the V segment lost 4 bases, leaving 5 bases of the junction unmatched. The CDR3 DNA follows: TGCGCCAGCAGCCTCGAGACAGGGACTAATGAAAAACTGTTTTTT. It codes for CASSLETGTNEKLFF.

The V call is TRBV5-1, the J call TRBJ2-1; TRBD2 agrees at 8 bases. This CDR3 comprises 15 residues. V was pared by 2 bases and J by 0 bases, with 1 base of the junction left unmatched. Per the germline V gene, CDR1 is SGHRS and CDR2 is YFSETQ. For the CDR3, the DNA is TGCGCCAGCAGCTTTAGCGGGGACTCCTACAATGAGCAGTTCTTC. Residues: CASSFSGDSYNEQFF. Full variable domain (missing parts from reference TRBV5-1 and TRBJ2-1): KAGVTQTPRYLIKTRGQQVTLSCSPISGHRSVSWYQQTPGQGLQFLFEYFSETQRNKGNFPGRFSGRQFSNSRSEMNVSTLELGDSALYLCASSFSGDSYNEQFFGPGTRLTVL.

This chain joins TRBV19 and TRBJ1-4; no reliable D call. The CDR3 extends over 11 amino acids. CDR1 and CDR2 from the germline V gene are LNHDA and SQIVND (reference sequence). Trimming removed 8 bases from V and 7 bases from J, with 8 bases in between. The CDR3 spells CASASSEKLFF. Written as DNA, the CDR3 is TGTGCCAGTGCCAGTTCTGAAAAACTGTTTTTT.

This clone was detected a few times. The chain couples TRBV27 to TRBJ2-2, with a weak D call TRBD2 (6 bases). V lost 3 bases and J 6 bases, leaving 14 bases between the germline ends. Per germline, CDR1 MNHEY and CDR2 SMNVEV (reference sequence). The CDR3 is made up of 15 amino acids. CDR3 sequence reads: CASSFLPGVAGELFF. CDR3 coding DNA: TGTGCCAGCAGTTTTCTACCGGGAGTAGCCGGGGAGCTGTTTTTT.

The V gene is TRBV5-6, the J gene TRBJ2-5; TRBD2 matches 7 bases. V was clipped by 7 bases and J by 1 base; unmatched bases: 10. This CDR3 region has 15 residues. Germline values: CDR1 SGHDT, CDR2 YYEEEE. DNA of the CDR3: TGTGCCAGCCTCCGTCGGCGGGGGAGCCAAGAGACCCAGTACTTC. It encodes CASLRRRGSQETQYF.

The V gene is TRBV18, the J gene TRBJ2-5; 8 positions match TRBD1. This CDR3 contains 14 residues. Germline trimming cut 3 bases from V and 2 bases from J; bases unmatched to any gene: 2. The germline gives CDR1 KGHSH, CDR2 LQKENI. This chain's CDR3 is CASSPTGEQETQYF. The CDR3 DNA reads TGTGCCAGCTCACCGACAGGGGAACAAGAGACCCAGTACTTC.

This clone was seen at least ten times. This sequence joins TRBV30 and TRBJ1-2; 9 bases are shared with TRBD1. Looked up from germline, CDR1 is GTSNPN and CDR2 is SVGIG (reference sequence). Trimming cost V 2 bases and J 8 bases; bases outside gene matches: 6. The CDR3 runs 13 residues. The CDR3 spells CAWSLQGARGYTF. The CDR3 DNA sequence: TGTGCCTGGAGTTTACAGGGGGCGCGGGGCTACACCTTC.

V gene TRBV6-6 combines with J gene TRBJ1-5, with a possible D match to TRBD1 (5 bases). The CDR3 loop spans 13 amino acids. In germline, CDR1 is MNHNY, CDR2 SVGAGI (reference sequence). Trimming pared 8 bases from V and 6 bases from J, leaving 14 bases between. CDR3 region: CASRGDLGQPQHF. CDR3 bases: TGTGCCAGCCGGGGGGACTTGGGTCAGCCCCAGCATTTT.

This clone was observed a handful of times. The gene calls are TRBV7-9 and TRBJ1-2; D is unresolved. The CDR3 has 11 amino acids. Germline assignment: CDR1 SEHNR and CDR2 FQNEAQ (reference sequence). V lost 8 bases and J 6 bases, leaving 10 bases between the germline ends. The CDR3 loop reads CASVSGNGYTF. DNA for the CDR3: TGTGCCAGCGTCTCGGGGAATGGCTACACCTTC. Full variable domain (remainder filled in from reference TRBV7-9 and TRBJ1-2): DTGVSQNPRHKITKRGQNVTFRCDPISEHNRLYWYRQTLGQGPEFLTYFQNEAQLEKSRLLSDRFSAERPKGSFSTLEIQRTEQGDSAMYLCASVSGNGYTFGSGTRLTVV.

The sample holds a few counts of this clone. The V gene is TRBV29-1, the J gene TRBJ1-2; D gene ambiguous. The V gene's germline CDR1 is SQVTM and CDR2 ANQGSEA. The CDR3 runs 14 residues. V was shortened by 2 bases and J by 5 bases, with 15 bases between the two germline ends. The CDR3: CSVESGDGLYGYTF. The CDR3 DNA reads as TGCAGCGTTGAATCAGGCGACGGCCTGTATGGCTACACCTTC.